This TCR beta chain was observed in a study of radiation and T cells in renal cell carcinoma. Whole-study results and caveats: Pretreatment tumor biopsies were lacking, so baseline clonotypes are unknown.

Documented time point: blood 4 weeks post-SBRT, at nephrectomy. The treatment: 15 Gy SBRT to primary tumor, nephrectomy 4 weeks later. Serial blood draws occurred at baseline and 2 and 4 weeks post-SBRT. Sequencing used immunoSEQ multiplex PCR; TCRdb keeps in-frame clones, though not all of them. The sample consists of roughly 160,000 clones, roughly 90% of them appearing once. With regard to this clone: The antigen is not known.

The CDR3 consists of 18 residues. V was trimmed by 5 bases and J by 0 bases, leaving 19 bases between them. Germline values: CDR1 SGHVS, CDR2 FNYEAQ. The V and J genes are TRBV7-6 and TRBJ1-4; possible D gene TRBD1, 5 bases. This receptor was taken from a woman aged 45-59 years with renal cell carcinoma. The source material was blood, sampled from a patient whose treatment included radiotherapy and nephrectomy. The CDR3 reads CASSQRAETGATNEKLFF. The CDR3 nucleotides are TGTGCCAGCAGCCAACGGGCAGAAACAGGTGCAACTAATGAAAAACTGTTTTTT.